The 17 T cell receptor beta chains below were found in one sample sequenced in a study of technical replicates of blood from a handful of donors. Libraries were prepared by immunoSEQ multiplex PCR; TCRdb keeps only in-frame clonotypes and omits some of them. Of about 80,000 clones listed, more than 85% are singletons. The sample consisted of T cells isolated from PBMCs. The origin of the receptors is a human donor in good health.

The chain combines TRBV19 with TRBJ2-1; weak D call: TRBD2 (5 bases). The germline gives CDR1 LNHDA, CDR2 SQIVND (reference sequence). V dropped 3 bases and J dropped 10 bases, with 13 bases sitting between them. There are 13 residues in the CDR3. The CDR3 nucleotides read TGTGCCAGTAGTATTCTGGGGAGATGGGAGCAGTTCTTC. Translation gives CASSILGRWEQFF.

V and J are TRBV7-6 and TRBJ2-5; TRBD2 matches at 7 bases. J gave up 5 bases and V 1 base, and 10 bases lay outside the gene matches. The CDR3 contains 16 residues. Looked up from germline, CDR1 is SGHVS and CDR2 is FNYEAQ. The CDR3 nucleotides are TGTGCCAGCAGCTTAGGGGGTAGCGGGTTAACGGAGACCCAGTACTTC. It translates to CASSLGGSGLTETQYF.

This chain joins TRBV28 and TRBJ2-5; D is perhaps TRBD2 (6 bases). V was cut by 6 bases and J by 5 bases, with 13 bases left in between. The CDR3 sequence is 13 residues long. CDR1 and CDR2 (germline): MDHEN, SYDVKM. CDR3 nucleotide sequence: TGTGCCAGCAGGGAGGGGATCCTGGAGACCCAGTACTTC. It specifies CASREGILETQYF.

The genes are TRBV2 and TRBJ2-3; TRBD2 agrees at 10 bases. CDR3 length: 15 residues. From germline, CDR1 is SNHLY and CDR2 FYNNEI. V was clipped by 6 bases and J by 2 bases; unmatched bases: 5. The DNA for the CDR3 is TGTGCCAGCAGCTTACTAGCGGGAAACACAGATACGCAGTATTTT. Its translation is CASSLLAGNTDTQYF.

The chain links TRBV6-1 to TRBJ2-7; TRBD1 matches 7 bases. This CDR3 is built from 15 residues. The J segment lost 0 bases and the V segment lost 3 bases, leaving 5 bases of the junction unmatched. The germline V gene has CDR1 MNHNS and CDR2 SASEGT. The CDR3 loop reads CASSDRDRASYEQYF. The CDR3 coding sequence is TGTGCCAGCAGTGACCGGGACAGAGCCTCCTACGAGCAGTACTTC.

The V call is TRBV10-2, the J call TRBJ2-5; TRBD2 might be the D (5 bases). V dropped 5 bases and J dropped 5 bases, with 18 bases sitting between them. In germline, CDR1 is WSHSY, CDR2 SAAADI. This CDR3 contains 15 residues. CDR3: CASSRRTSLRETQYF. The CDR3 DNA follows: TGCGCCAGCAGTCGACGAACTAGTTTGCGGGAGACCCAGTACTTC.

The CDR3 spells CASSPPRFPTDTQYF. In nucleotides, the CDR3 is TGTGCCAGCAGCCCACCCAGGTTCCCCACAGATACGCAGTATTTT. The rearrangement joins TRBV6-6 to TRBJ2-3; D is ambiguous. With 6 bases removed from V and 2 bases from J, the gap between germline ends came to 15 bases. CDR3 size: 15 residues. Germline V gene lookup returns CDR1 MNHNY and CDR2 SVGAGI (reference sequence).

V gene TRBV5-4 combines with J gene TRBJ2-1; D gene uncertain. Trimming took off 0 bases at V and 0 bases at J, with 7 bases between the two ends. From germline, CDR1 is SGHNT and CDR2 YYREEE (reference sequence). This CDR3 spans 15 amino acids. The CDR3 coding sequence is TGTGCCAGCAGCTTGGCCACGAGCTCCTACAATGAGCAGTTCTTC. Translated, it gives CASSLATSSYNEQFF.

The rearrangement uses TRBV27 and TRBJ2-1; 7 nucleotides line up with TRBD1. CDR3 length equals 15 residues. CDR1 is MNHEY and CDR2 is SMNVEV in the germline V gene (reference sequence). Losses at the gene ends were 3 bases for V and 6 bases for J; bases not matched to a gene: 8. The CDR3 DNA follows: TGTGCCAGCAGTTTGTCAGGGGGACCTTTCAATGAGCAGTTCTTC. Protein sequence: CASSLSGGPFNEQFF.

CDR3 sequence (DNA): TGTGCCTGGACGGGGACTAGCGGACTCTACGGTAATGAGCAGTTCTTC. This codes for CAWTGTSGLYGNEQFF. The chain combines TRBV30 with TRBJ2-1; 11 bases map to TRBD2. The junction had 12 bases not matched to a gene; V was cut back by 4 bases and J by 7 bases. This CDR3 region has 16 residues. The germline V gene encodes CDR1 GTSNPN and CDR2 SVGIG (reference sequence). The full variable domain, completed using reference TRBV30 and TRBJ2-1, is SQTIHQWPATLVQPVGSPLSLECTVEGTSNPNLYWYRQAAGRGLQLLFYSVGIGQISSEVPQNLSASRPQDRQFILSSKKLLLSDSGFYLCAWTGTSGLYGNEQFFGPGTRLTVL.

The sample holds one count of this clone. V is TRBV27 and J is TRBJ1-5, with 7 bases lining up with TRBD1. This CDR3 is 16 amino acids long. Germline loops: CDR1 MNHEY, CDR2 SMNVEV (reference sequence). Trimming cost V 0 bases and J 7 bases; bases outside gene matches: 9. CDR3: CASSLSTTGLGQPQHF. The CDR3 DNA is TGTGCCAGCAGTTTATCGACGACAGGGTTAGGGCAGCCCCAGCATTTT.

This chain connects TRBV25-1 to TRBJ1-1; D gene uncertain. The germline V gene encodes CDR1 MGHDK and CDR2 SYGVNS. There are 13 residues in the CDR3. The V gene lost 5 bases and the J gene lost 4 bases, with 11 bases spanning the gap. The CDR3 region is CASSTRGSTEAFF. The DNA for the CDR3 is TGTGCCAGCAGTACTAGAGGGAGCACTGAAGCTTTCTTT. Using reference TRBV25-1 and TRBJ1-1 for the parts outside the CDR3, the full variable domain is EADIYQTPRYLVIGTGKKITLECSQTMGHDKMYWYQQDPGMELHLIHYSYGVNSTEKGDLSSESTVSRIRTEHFPLTLESARPSHTSQYLCASSTRGSTEAFFGQGTRLTVV.

This chain links TRBV5-1 with TRBJ1-3; 11 bases line up with TRBD1. Germline CDR1 is SGHRS and CDR2 is YFSETQ. The V segment lost 0 bases and the J segment 1 base; nucleotides outside the gene matches: 9. CDR3 length equals 19 residues. CDR3 region: CASSLVSGGQGASGNTIYF. Here the CDR3 DNA reads TGCGCCAGCAGCTTGGTAAGCGGAGGACAGGGGGCATCTGGAAACACCATATATTTT.

The V gene is TRBV28, the J gene TRBJ1-3; D gene uncertain. The CDR3 consists of 12 residues. The V end was cut by 6 bases, the J end by 4 bases, with 7 bases between. In germline, CDR1 is MDHEN, CDR2 SYDVKM. CDR3 sequence reads: CASSFGGNTIYF. CDR3 bases: TGTGCCAGCAGCTTCGGGGGAAACACCATATATTTT. The variable domain in full, with the rest retrieved from reference TRBV28 and TRBJ1-3, is DVKVTQSSRYLVKRTGEKVFLECVQDMDHENMFWYRQDPGLGLRLIYFSYDVKMKEKGDIPEGYSVSREKKERFSLILESASTNQTSMYLCASSFGGNTIYFGEGSWLTVV.

The chain employs TRBV4-1 and TRBJ2-3, with TRBD2 matching over 12 bases. CDR1 and CDR2 from the germline V gene are MGHRA and YSYEKL. V dropped 2 bases and J dropped 3; count of bases not matched to a gene: 9. The CDR3 is 18 residues long. The CDR3 sequence is CASSQRDLTSGRTDTQYF. CDR3 DNA: TGCGCCAGCAGCCAACGAGACCTGACTAGCGGGAGAACAGATACGCAGTATTTT.

This clone has just one count. The chain combines TRBV11-3 with TRBJ2-3; D ambiguous. The germline CDR1 and CDR2 sequences are SGHNT and YENEEA. The CDR3 runs to 13 residues. The V end lost 5 bases, the J end lost 4 bases, and 10 bases lay between the germline ends. CDR3 region: CASSGLLADTQYF. In DNA form, the CDR3 reads TGTGCCAGCAGCGGGCTTCTCGCAGATACGCAGTATTTT. The complete variable domain, with remaining parts taken from reference TRBV11-3 and TRBJ2-3, reads EAGVVQSPRYKIIEKKQPVAFWCNPISGHNTLYWYLQNLGQGPELLIRYENEEAVDDSQLPKDRFSAERLKGVDSTLKIQPAELGDSAVYLCASSGLLADTQYFGPGTRLTVL.

In DNA, the CDR3 is TGTGCCAGCAGCTTAAGCGGGAACTCCTACGAGCAGTACTTC. Its protein product is CASSLSGNSYEQYF. This chain joins TRBV7-2 and TRBJ2-7, with TRBD2 identical over 7 bases. The germline CDR1 and CDR2 sequences are SGHTA and FQGNSA. After removal of 2 bases from V and 0 bases from J, the junction contained 1 base not matched to a gene. This CDR3 has 14 residues.